This paragraph covers one T cell receptor beta chain sequence. The antigen remains undetermined. MiXCR, run by TCRdb on the 5' RACE reads, gives a single entry per CDR3 protein. The sample lists about 630,000 distinct CDR3 sequences, 10% to 15% occurring once. The entry originates in a study of T cells after yellow fever vaccination. Study background: SMART-Seq v4 Ultra Low Input prepared libraries from low-cell fractions.

Findings and caveats of the study: By day 5 rather than day 15, the secondary response had peaked, though it was weaker. Any FACS-sorted repertoire could hold abundant clonotypes that contaminate it from the bulk population. The booster saw the reappearance of most primary-vaccination clones (around 96% CD4, 80% to 90% CD8).

The germline CDR1 and CDR2 sequences are LGHNA and YSLEER. Trimming removed 3 bases from V and 3 bases from J, with 17 bases in between. The CDR3 loop spans 17 amino acids. V usage is TRBV4-3 and J usage is TRBJ2-2; D perhaps matches TRBD1 (6 bases). The material was PBMCs, obtained on the day of the yellow fever booster vaccination. The TCR comes from a man between 25 and 39 years old who received the YFV17D yellow fever vaccine. CDR3 DNA sequence: TGCGCCAGCAGCCAGTCGCCGGGCAGGGGACACACCGGGGAGCTGTTTTTT. This translates into CASSQSPGRGHTGELFF.